This TCR beta chain was observed in a study of cytomegalovirus exposure and HLA in healthy donors. Study findings and constraints: Immune exposure information comprised only CMV serostatus. Most TCR beta V segments were productive about 87% or about 30% of the time in an earlier analysis.

Notes on this clone: Antigen: not known.

Researchers ran the PCR with 60 Vbeta and 13 Jbeta primers. Measured with immunoSEQ multiplex PCR; TCRdb has only the in-frame clones, and not every one. This sample has roughly 180,000 clones, with just under 80% found just once. Material: PBMCs. The clonotype comes from a woman aged 25-40 years in good health and CMV-seropositive.

In DNA form, the CDR3 reads TGTGCCAGTAGGACTACAGGGACTGGAAACACCATATATTTT. Its protein product is CASRTTGTGNTIYF. The chain joins TRBV19 to TRBJ1-3, with D possibly matching TRBD1 (6 bases). Germline V CDR1 and CDR2: LNHDA, SQIVND (reference sequence). The CDR3 consists of 14 residues. The V end was cut by 6 bases, the J end by 2 bases, with 11 bases between.